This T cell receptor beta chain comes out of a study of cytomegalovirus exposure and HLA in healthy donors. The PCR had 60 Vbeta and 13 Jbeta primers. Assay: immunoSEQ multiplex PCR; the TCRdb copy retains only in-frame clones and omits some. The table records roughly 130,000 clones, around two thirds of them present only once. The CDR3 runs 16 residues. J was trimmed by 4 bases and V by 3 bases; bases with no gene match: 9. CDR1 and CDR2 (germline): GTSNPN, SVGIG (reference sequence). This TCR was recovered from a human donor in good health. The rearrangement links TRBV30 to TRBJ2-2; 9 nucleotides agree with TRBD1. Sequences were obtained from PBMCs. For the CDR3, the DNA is TGTGCCTGGAGGTTAGGGACAGGGCTGGGCACCGGGGAGCTGTTTTTT. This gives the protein CAWRLGTGLGTGELFF.